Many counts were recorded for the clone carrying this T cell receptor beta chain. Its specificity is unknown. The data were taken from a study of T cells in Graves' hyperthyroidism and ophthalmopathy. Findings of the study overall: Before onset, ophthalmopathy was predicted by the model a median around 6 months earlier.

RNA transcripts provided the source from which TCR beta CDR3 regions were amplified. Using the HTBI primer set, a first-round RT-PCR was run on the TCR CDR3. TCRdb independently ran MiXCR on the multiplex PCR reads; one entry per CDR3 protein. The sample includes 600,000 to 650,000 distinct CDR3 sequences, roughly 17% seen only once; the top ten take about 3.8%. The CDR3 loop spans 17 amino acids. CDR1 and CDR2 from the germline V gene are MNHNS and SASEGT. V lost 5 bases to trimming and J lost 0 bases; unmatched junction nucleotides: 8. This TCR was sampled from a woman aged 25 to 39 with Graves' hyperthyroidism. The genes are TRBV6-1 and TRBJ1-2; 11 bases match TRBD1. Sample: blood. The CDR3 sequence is CASSSGTGGLTNYGYTF. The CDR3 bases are TGTGCCAGCAGTTCTGGGACAGGGGGTTTGACTAACTATGGCTACACCTTC.